This T cell receptor (beta chain) emerged from a study of vaccination and CD4 T cells after COVID-19. Study overall: From HCoV-229E, HCoV-OC43, HCoV-NL63 and SARS-CoV-2, overlapping spike peptides were used to stimulate the cells.

The Oncomine TCR Beta short-read assay was applied to DNA of cultured CD4+ T cells. TCRdb redid the calling of the PCR reads with MiXCR, one entry per CDR3 protein. This repertoire shows about 27,000 distinct CDR3 sequences, 55% to 80% found once; its top ten account for about 15%. Comments on this clonotype: Its antigen remains unidentified.

Germline V gene lookup returns CDR1 SGHDN and CDR2 FVKESK. CDR3 length: 16 residues. The V and J ends lost 1 base and 5 bases respectively, with 17 bases between them. Documented treatment: approximately 9-day PBMC culture with coronavirus spike peptide pools or control peptides (ViraFEST assay). The sequences come from CD4+ T cells from blood, cultured in vitro, collected after SARS-CoV-2 vaccination. This chain connects TRBV14 to TRBJ2-5, with a weak D call TRBD2 (6 bases). The TCR sequence derives from a human donor who received a COVID-19 vaccine. The CDR3 loop reads CASSQVRLGGRETQYF. The CDR3, as DNA: TGTGCCAGCAGCCAAGTCAGACTAGGCGGCAGGGAGACCCAGTACTTC.